Below are 3 T cell receptor beta chains sequenced from a single sample in a study of blood T cell repertoires in COVID-19. Only in-frame clones appear in the TCRdb table, and some are missing; sequencing was by immunoSEQ multiplex PCR. The data hold 240,000 or so clones, with approximately 84% observed a single time. The sequenced material came from peripheral blood. The receptors originated from an elderly woman with acute or convalescent COVID-19.

The rearrangement uses TRBV11-2 and TRBJ1-3; D is undetermined. This CDR3 contains 14 residues. V was shortened by 5 bases and J by 0 bases, with 8 bases between the two germline ends. CDR1 and CDR2 from the germline V gene are SGHAT and FQNNGV. CDR3 protein: CASSPGLSGNTIYF. The CDR3 region has the DNA TGTGCCAGCAGCCCCGGTCTCTCTGGAAACACCATATATTTT.

The chain combines TRBV2 with TRBJ2-3; 10 bases align to TRBD2. V lost 6 bases to trimming and J lost 1 base; unmatched junction nucleotides: 10. The CDR3 is 17 amino acids. CDR1 is SNHLY and CDR2 is FYNNEI in the germline V gene. This CDR3 is CASRGQRGGRGTDTQYF. CDR3 sequence (DNA): TGTGCCAGCAGGGGACAGCGGGGGGGTCGCGGCACAGATACGCAGTATTTT.

In the case of this clone: This sample includes further DNA sequences coding for the same CDR3. The J gene is TRBJ2-2, the V gene TRBV12-3 or TRBV12-4, with no clear D. This CDR3 has 13 amino acids. Trimming removed 5 bases at V and 0 bases at J, with 4 bases between. Here the CDR3 reads CASSGSNTGELFF. The CDR3, as DNA: TGTGCCAGCAGTGGCTCGAACACCGGGGAGCTGTTTTTT.